This TCR beta chain was recovered during a study of cytomegalovirus exposure and HLA in healthy donors. Remarks on this clone: As yet, its antigen is unknown.

Study-wide findings and caveats: As confirmed in vitro, a few CMV-associated chains were specific for CMV antigens. The authors judged a highly shared variant cluster likely a sequencing artifact. TCR beta chain V- and J-gene trimming was linked, in a later analysis, to a missense variant in DCLRE1C. As a later analysis revealed, most CMV-associated TCR beta chains appeared HLA-restricted.

PCR amplification relied on 60 Vbeta primers (plus 13 Jbeta primers). Sequencing used immunoSEQ multiplex PCR; TCRdb keeps in-frame clones, though not all of them. This listing includes about 130,000 clones. This sequence originates from a young man in good health and CMV-seronegative. The source material was PBMCs.

The CDR3 DNA reads TGTGCCAGCAGCGCTCCAACAGGGTTAGGAAACACCATATATTTT. This sequence encodes CASSAPTGLGNTIYF. This chain connects TRBV9 to TRBJ1-3; D is possibly TRBD1 (6 bases). The CDR3 loop spans 15 amino acids. Germline assignment: CDR1 SGDLS and CDR2 YYNGEE. Trimming removed 3 bases at V and 4 bases at J, with 14 bases between.